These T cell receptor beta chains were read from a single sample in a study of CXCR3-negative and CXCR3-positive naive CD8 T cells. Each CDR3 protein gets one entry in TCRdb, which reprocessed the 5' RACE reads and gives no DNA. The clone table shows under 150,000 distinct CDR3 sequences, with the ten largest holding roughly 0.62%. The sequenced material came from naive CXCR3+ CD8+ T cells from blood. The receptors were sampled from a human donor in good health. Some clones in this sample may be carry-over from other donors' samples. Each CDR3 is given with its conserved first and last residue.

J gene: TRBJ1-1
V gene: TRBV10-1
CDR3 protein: CASSEQQGGTTEAFF

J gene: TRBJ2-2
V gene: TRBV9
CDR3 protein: CASSHPGQGITGELFF

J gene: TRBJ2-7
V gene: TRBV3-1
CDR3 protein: CASSQAVWNEQYF

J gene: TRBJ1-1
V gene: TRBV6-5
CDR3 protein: CASSPPGTGTEAFF

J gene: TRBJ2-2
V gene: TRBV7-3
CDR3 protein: CASSSSYKAGELFF

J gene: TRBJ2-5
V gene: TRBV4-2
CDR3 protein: CASSRSLEGGQETQYF

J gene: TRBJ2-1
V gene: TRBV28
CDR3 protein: CASSLTGLSYNEQFF

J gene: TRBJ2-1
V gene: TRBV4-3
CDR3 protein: CASSQDAGSEQFF

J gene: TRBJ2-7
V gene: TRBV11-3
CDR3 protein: CASSLGSGSYEQCF

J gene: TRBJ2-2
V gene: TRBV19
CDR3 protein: CASLWAGNTGELFF

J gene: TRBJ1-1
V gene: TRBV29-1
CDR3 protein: CSVLTAMNTEAFF

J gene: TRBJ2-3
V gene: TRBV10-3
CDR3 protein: CAISESWLAGGTDTQYF

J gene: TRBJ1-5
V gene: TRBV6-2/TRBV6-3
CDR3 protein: CASPGGLNQPQHF

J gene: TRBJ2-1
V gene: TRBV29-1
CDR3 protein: CSVDGGGKTIISYNEQFF

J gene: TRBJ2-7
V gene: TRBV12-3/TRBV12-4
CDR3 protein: CASSLVGFYEQYF

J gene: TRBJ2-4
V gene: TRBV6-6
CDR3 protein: CASSYDRNIQYF

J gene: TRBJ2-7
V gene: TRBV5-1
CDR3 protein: CASSSNLGTGYEQYF

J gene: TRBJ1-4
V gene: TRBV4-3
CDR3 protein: CASSPSQGEGSKEKLFF

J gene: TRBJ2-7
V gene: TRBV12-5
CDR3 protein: CASGYQPSGVRYEQYF

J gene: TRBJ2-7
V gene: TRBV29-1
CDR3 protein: CSVEDPGEGLYDQYF

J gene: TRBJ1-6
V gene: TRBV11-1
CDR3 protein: CASSRTGNNSPLHF

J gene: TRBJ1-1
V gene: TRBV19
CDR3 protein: CATTSTGRYVNTEAFF

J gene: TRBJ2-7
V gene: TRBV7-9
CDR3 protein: CASSPILSYEQYF

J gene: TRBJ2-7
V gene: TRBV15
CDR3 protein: CATSRDFSQGATDEQYF